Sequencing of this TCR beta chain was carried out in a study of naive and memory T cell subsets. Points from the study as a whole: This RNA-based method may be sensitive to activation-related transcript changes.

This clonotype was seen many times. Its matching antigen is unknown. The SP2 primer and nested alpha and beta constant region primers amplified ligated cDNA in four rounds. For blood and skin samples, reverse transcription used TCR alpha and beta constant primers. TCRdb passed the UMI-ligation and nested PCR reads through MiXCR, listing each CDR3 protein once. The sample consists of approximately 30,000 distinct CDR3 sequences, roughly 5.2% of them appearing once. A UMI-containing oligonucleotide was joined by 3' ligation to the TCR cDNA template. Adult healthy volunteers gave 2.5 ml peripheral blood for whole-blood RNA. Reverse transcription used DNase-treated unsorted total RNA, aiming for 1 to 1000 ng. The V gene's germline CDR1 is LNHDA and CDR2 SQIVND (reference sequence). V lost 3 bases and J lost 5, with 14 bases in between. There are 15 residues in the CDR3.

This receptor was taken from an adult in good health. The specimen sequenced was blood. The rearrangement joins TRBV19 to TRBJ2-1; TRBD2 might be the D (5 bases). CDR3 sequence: CASSIGGRANNEQFF. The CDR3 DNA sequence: TGTGCCAGTAGTATCGGTGGGAGAGCCAACAATGAGCAGTTCTTC.